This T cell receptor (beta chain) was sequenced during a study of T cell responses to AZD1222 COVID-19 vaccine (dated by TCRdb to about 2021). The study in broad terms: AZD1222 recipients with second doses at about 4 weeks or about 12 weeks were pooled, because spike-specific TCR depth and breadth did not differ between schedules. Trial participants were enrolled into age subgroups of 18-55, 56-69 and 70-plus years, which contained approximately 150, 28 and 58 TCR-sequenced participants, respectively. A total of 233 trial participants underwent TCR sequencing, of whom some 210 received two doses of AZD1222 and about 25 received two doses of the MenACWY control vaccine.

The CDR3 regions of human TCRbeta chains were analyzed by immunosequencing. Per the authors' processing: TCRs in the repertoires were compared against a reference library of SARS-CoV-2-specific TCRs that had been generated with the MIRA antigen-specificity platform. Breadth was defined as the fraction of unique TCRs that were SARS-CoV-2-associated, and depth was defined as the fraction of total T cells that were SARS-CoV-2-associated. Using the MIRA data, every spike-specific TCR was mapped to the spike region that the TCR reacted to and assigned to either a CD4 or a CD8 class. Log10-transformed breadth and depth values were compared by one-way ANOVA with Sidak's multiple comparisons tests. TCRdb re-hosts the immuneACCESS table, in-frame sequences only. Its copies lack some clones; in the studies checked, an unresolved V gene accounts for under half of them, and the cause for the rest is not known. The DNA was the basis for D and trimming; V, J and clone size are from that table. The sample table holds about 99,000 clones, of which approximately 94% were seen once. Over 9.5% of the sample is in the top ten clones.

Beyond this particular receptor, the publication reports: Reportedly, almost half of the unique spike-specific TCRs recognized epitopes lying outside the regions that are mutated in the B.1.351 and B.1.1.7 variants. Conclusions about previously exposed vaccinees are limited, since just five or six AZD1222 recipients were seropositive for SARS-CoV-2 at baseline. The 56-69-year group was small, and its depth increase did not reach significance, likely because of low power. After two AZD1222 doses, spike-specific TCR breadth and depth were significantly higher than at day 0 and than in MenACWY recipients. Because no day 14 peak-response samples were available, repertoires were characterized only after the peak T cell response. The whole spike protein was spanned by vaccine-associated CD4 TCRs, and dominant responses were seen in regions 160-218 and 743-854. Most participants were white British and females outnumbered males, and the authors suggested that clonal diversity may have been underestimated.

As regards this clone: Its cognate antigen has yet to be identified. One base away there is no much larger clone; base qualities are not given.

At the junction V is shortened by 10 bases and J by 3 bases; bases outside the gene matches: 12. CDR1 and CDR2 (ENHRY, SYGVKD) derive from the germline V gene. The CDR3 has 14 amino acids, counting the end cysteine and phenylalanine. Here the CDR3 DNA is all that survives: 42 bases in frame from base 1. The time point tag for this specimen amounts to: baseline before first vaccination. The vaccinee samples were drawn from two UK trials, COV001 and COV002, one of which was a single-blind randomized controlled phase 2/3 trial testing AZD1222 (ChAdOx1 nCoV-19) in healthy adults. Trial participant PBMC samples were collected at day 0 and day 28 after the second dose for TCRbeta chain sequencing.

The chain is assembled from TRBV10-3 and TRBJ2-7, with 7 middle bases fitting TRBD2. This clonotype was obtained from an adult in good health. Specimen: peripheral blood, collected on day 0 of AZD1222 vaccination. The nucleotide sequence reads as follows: TGTGCCACCCGGACCTCTGGCGGGAGCTACGAGCAGTACTTC. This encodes CATRTSGGSYEQYF.